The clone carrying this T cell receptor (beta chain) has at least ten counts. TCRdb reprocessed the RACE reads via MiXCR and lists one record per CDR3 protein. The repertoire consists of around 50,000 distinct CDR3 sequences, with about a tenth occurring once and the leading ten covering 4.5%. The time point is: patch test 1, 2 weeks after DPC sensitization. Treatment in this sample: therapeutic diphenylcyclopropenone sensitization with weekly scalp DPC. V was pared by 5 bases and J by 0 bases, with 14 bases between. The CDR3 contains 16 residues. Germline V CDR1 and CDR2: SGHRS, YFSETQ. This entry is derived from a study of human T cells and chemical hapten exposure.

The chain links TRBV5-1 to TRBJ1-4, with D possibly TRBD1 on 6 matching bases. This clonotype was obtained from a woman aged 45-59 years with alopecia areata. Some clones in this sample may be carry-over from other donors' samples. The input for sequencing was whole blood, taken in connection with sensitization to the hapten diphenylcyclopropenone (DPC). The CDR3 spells CASRTGTTATNEKLFF. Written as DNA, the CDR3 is TGCGCCAGCAGAACCGGGACAACCGCAACTAATGAAAAACTGTTTTTT.